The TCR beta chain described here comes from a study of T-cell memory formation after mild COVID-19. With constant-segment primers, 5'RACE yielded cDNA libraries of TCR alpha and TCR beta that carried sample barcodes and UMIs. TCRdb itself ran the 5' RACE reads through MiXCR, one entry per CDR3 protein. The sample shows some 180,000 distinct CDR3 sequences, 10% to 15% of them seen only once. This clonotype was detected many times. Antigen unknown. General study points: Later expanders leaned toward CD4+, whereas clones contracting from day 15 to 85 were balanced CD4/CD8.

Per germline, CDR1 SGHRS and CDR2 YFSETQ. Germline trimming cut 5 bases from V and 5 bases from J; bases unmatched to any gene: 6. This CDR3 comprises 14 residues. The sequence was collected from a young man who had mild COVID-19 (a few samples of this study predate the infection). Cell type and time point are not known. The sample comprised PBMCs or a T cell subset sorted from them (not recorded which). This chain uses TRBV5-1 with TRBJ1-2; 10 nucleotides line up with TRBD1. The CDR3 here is CASSPGDRGYGYTF. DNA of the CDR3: TGCGCCAGCAGTCCGGGGGACAGGGGATATGGCTACACCTTC.